Listed below are T cell receptor beta chains from one sample, sequenced in a study of Ad26.COV2.S vaccination and SARS-CoV-2 variants. Measured with immunoSEQ multiplex PCR; TCRdb has only the in-frame clones, and not every one. The repertoire holds 300,000 to 350,000 clones, with around 88% as singletons. Sequenced here: peripheral blood, sampled in a trial of Ad26.COV2.S vaccine versus placebo. The origin of the receptors is a person aged 18 to 59 who received the Ad26.COV2.S COVID-19 vaccine or a placebo. CDR3s include the opening cysteine and the closing phenylalanine or tryptophan. Each record gives: D gene, clone size, J gene, V gene, CDR3 protein, CDR3 DNA. The D gene is left open where the match is weak. The size of a clone is reported for some rows only, either as once, few or many, or as a class for expanded clones.

>-|-|TRBJ2-3|TRBV28
CASSFAGRADTQYF
TGTGCCAGCAGTTTCGCAGGGCGGGCAGATACGCAGTATTTT
>-|-|TRBJ2-7|TRBV3-1/TRBV3-2
CASSQLGEPRQYF
TGTGCCAGCAGCCAACTCGGCGAACCACGGCAGTACTTC
>-|many|TRBJ1-1|TRBV7-9
CASSPPGALEAFF
TGTGCCAGCAGCCCTCCCGGGGCGTTAGAAGCTTTCTTT
>-|few|TRBJ1-1|TRBV7-9
CASSLAGYDGNTEAFF
TGTGCCAGCAGCTTAGCCGGATATGATGGGAACACTGAAGCTTTCTTT
>TRBD1|-|TRBJ1-6|TRBV5-5
CASSWDSTGSPLHF
TGTGCCAGCAGCTGGGACAGCACGGGTTCACCCCTCCACTTT
>TRBD2|-|TRBJ2-5|TRBV5-8
CASSLGGTSGAVQETQYF
TGTGCCAGCAGCTTGGGAGGGACTAGCGGGGCCGTCCAAGAGACCCAGTACTTC
>TRBD1|-|TRBJ2-1|TRBV5-1
CASSFRDRVSGEQFF
TGCGCCAGCAGCTTCCGGGACAGGGTAAGCGGTGAGCAGTTCTTC
>-|-|TRBJ2-2|TRBV11-2
CASSFGGELFF
TGTGCCAGCAGCTTCGGCGGGGAGCTGTTTTTT
>-|-|TRBJ2-3|TRBV14
CASSPLGGSTDTQYF
TGTGCCAGCAGCCCCCTCGGGGGTAGCACAGATACGCAGTATTTT
>TRBD1|-|TRBJ2-5|TRBV6-5
CASDRGQGETQYF
TGTGCCAGCGACAGGGGGCAGGGAGAGACCCAGTACTTC
>-|-|TRBJ2-5|TRBV21-1
CASRYDPYQETQYF
TGTGCCAGCAGATACGACCCGTACCAAGAGACCCAGTACTTC
>TRBD2|-|TRBJ2-1|TRBV3-1/TRBV3-2
CASSRRGGSGSYNEQFF
TGTGCCAGCAGCCGCCGCGGGGGGTCTGGCTCCTACAATGAGCAGTTCTTC
>TRBD2|-|TRBJ2-3|TRBV6-5
CASSFSGRRDTQYF
TGTGCCAGCAGTTTTAGCGGGAGAAGGGATACGCAGTATTTT
>-|-|TRBJ2-1|TRBV9
CASSAPLKGNEQFF
TGTGCCAGCAGCGCACCTTTAAAGGGGAATGAGCAGTTCTTC
>-|-|TRBJ2-3|TRBV14
CASSQGLRTDTQYF
TGTGCCAGCAGCCAGGGACTGCGCACAGATACGCAGTATTTT
>TRBD2|-|TRBJ2-2|TRBV5-1
CASSPGGQSSAGELFF
TGCGCCAGCAGCCCGGGAGGGCAGTCCTCGGCCGGGGAGCTGTTTTTT
>-|-|TRBJ2-7|TRBV6-1
CASSETDSYEQYF
TGTGCCAGCAGTGAGACAGATTCCTACGAGCAGTACTTC
>-|-|TRBJ2-1|TRBV10-3
CAISPPGQSYNEQFF
TGTGCCATCAGTCCCCCGGGACAATCCTACAATGAGCAGTTCTTC
>-|few|TRBJ2-2|TRBV12-3/TRBV12-4
CASSFGVRGELFF
TGTGCCAGCAGTTTTGGGGTCCGGGGGGAGCTGTTTTTT
>-|-|TRBJ2-5|TRBV4-2
CASSPRRGPLLETQYF
TGTGCCAGCAGCCCCCGCAGGGGCCCCCTGCTAGAGACCCAGTACTTC
>-|-|TRBJ1-6|TRBV30
CAWSVLKGRNSPLHF
TGTGCCTGGAGTGTACTCAAGGGAAGAAACTCACCCCTCCACTTT
>TRBD1|-|TRBJ1-1|TRBV29-1
CSAGTGGNTEAFF
TGCAGCGCGGGGACAGGGGGGAACACTGAAGCTTTCTTT
>-|-|TRBJ2-5|TRBV28
CASRPARYQETQYF
TGTGCCAGCAGGCCGGCGAGGTACCAAGAGACCCAGTACTTC
>TRBD2|-|TRBJ2-2|TRBV4-2
CASSQTSGNTGELFF
TGTGCCAGCAGCCAAACTAGCGGAAACACCGGGGAGCTGTTTTTT
>TRBD1|-|TRBJ1-1|TRBV9
CASSQTGGAGTEAFF
TGTGCCAGCAGCCAAACAGGGGGCGCGGGAACTGAAGCTTTCTTT
>-|-|TRBJ2-3|TRBV5-1
CASSSRGGDTQYF
TGCGCCAGCAGCTCTAGAGGGGGAGATACGCAGTATTTT
>-|-|TRBJ1-5|TRBV7-9
CASSSGTRGNQPQHF
TGTGCCAGCAGCTCGGGGACGAGGGGCAATCAGCCCCAGCATTTT
>-|few|TRBJ2-7|TRBV27
CASSLSGVGYEQYF
TGTGCCAGCAGTTTATCAGGGGTCGGCTACGAGCAGTACTTC
>TRBD2|-|TRBJ2-1|TRBV5-6
CASSYGLAAHNEQFF
TGTGCCAGCAGCTACGGACTAGCGGCTCACAATGAGCAGTTCTTC
>-|-|TRBJ2-5|TRBV29-1
CSVSSRGGQETQYF
TGCAGCGTTTCATCTAGGGGGGGCCAAGAGACCCAGTACTTC
>-|-|TRBJ2-5|TRBV7-2
CASSALAGIQETQYF
TGTGCCAGCAGCGCACTGGCGGGCATACAAGAGACCCAGTACTTC
>-|-|TRBJ2-3|TRBV9
CASSDRPTDTQYF
TGTGCCAGCAGCGATAGGCCCACAGATACGCAGTATTTT
>-|-|TRBJ1-1|TRBV28
CASSPTLGRSTAFF
TGTGCCAGCAGTCCTACTCTCGGTAGGAGTACAGCTTTCTTT
>-|-|TRBJ2-6|TRBV19
CASIETAVSGANVLTF
TGTGCCAGTATCGAGACAGCTGTGTCTGGGGCCAACGTCCTGACTTTC
>-|-|TRBJ2-2|TRBV5-1
CASSLRDTGELFF
TGCGCCAGCAGCTTGAGGGACACCGGGGAGCTGTTTTTT
>TRBD1|-|TRBJ2-1|TRBV6-4
CASSADRGINNEQFF
TGTGCCAGCAGTGCGGACAGGGGTATCAACAATGAGCAGTTCTTC
>-|once|TRBJ1-2|TRBV9
CASSDPSDLRGGYGYTF
TGTGCCAGCAGCGACCCGTCGGACCTCCGGGGAGGATATGGCTACACCTTC
>-|-|TRBJ2-1|TRBV30
CAWSGSPSSYNEQFF
TGTGCCTGGAGTGGGTCCCCCAGCTCCTACAATGAGCAGTTCTTC
>-|-|TRBJ1-2|TRBV6-5
CASSYSAGERIGYTF
TGTGCCAGCAGTTACTCGGCAGGGGAACGTATAGGCTACACCTTC
>-|-|TRBJ1-4|TRBV25-1
CASSEGTGRGEKLFF
TGTGCCAGCAGTGAAGGTACAGGGAGGGGGGAAAAACTGTTTTTT
>-|once|TRBJ2-3|TRBV5-1
CASSDSTDTQYF
TGCGCCAGCAGCGATAGCACAGATACGCAGTATTTT
>-|-|TRBJ2-7|TRBV11-1
CASSLGQAEQYF
TGTGCCAGCAGCTTAGGACAGGCCGAGCAGTACTTC
>-|-|TRBJ1-5|TRBV25-1
CASSGHGSKPQHF
TGTGCCAGCAGTGGACATGGCTCGAAGCCCCAGCATTTT
>-|-|TRBJ1-1|TRBV12-3/TRBV12-4
CASSRNTEAFF
TGTGCCAGCAGCCGTAACACTGAAGCTTTCTTT
>-|-|TRBJ1-6|TRBV6-4
CASSDSDNSPLHF
TGTGCCAGCAGTGACTCGGACAATTCACCCCTCCACTTT
>-|-|TRBJ1-1|TRBV6-5
CASSFQGNTEAFF
TGTGCCAGCAGTTTCCAGGGGAACACTGAAGCTTTCTTT
>TRBD2|-|TRBJ2-6|TRBV6-6
CASSQNGGALNGANVLTF
TGTGCCAGCAGTCAAAACGGGGGGGCCCTTAATGGGGCCAACGTCCTGACTTTC
>TRBD1|-|TRBJ1-5|TRBV7-6
CASSPGQAGQPQHF
TGTGCCAGCAGCCCTGGACAGGCTGGACAGCCCCAGCATTTT
>-|few|TRBJ1-2|TRBV30
CAWSLGTPVEGYTF
TGTGCCTGGAGTTTAGGAACGCCCGTAGAGGGCTACACCTTC
>-|-|TRBJ1-1|TRBV2
CASILQEGRLNTEAFF
TGTGCCAGCATTCTTCAAGAGGGGAGGTTGAACACTGAAGCTTTCTTT
>-|-|TRBJ1-5|TRBV6-4
CASSEGNSQPQHF
TGTGCCAGCAGTGAAGGTAACAGTCAGCCCCAGCATTTT
>-|-|TRBJ2-1|TRBV7-3
CASSLFVMANEQFF
TGTGCCAGCAGCTTATTTGTAATGGCCAATGAGCAGTTCTTC
>-|few|TRBJ2-2|TRBV24-1
CATLQGNTGELFF
TGTGCCACTCTGCAAGGGAACACCGGGGAGCTGTTTTTT
>-|once|TRBJ1-6|TRBV30
CAWSVQRWGNSPLHF
TGTGCCTGGAGTGTACAACGGTGGGGGAACTCACCCCTCCACTTT
>-|-|TRBJ2-7|TRBV18
CASSPPVVYEQYF
TGTGCCAGCTCACCACCGGTGGTCTACGAGCAGTACTTC